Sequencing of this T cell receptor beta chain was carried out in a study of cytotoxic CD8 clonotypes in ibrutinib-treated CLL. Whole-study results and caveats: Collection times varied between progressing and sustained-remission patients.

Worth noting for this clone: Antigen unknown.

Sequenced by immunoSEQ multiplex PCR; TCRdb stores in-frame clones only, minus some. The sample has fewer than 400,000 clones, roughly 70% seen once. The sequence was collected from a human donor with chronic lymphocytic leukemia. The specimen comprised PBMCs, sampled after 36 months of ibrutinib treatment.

The CDR3: CASSLGTGTEQYF. CDR3 nucleotide sequence: TGTGCCAGCAGCTTGGGGACAGGGACCGAGCAGTACTTC. The chain has TRBV11-3 and TRBJ2-7; 9 bases are a match to TRBD1. With 3 bases clipped from V and 6 bases from J, the junction kept 3 bases outside the gene matches. CDR1 SGHNT and CDR2 YENEEA come from the germline V gene. The CDR3 contains 13 residues.